One sample yielded the 25 T cell receptor beta chains listed below, sequenced in a study of OX40 agonist ivuxolimab in advanced cancers. Produced via immunoSEQ multiplex PCR; TCRdb's table is partial and in-frame only. The sample carries some 87,000 clones, about 90% recorded once. This specimen consisted of CD4+ or CD8+ T cells sorted from blood, obtained in a trial of the OX40 agonist ivuxolimab. The receptors shown here come from an adult with an advanced solid tumor such as melanoma, head and neck, liver or kidney cancer.

The chain employs TRBV5-5 and TRBJ2-7; D gene uncertain. The CDR3 covers 12 residues. With 3 bases removed from V and 3 bases from J, the gap between germline ends came to 7 bases. The V gene's germline CDR1 is SGHKS and CDR2 YYEKEE (reference sequence). In DNA, the CDR3 is TGTGCCAGCAGCTCGCGGAACTACGAGCAGTACTTC. Protein product: CASSSRNYEQYF.

V and J are TRBV7-6 and TRBJ2-3; 7 bases are shared with TRBD2. The CDR3 length is 15 residues. The V segment lost 3 bases and the J segment 4 bases; nucleotides outside the gene matches: 7. Per germline, CDR1 SGHVS and CDR2 FNYEAQ. For the CDR3, the DNA is TGTGCCAGCAGCTTGGAGGGAGGGCAGTCAGATACGCAGTATTTT. Translation: CASSLEGGQSDTQYF.

In this sample, this clone turned up once. This chain joins TRBV19 and TRBJ1-5; D remains ambiguous. Germline V gene lookup returns CDR1 LNHDA and CDR2 SQIVND (reference sequence). V lost 3 bases and J lost 4, with 16 bases in between. This CDR3 spans 16 amino acids. The CDR3 sequence: CASSIQPYLLNQPQHF. DNA for the CDR3: TGTGCCAGTAGTATCCAGCCCTACCTGCTTAATCAGCCCCAGCATTTT.

This chain joins TRBV18 and TRBJ1-2; maybe TRBD1 (5 bases). Trimming took off 2 bases at V and 7 bases at J, with 11 bases between the two ends. CDR1 and CDR2 from the germline V gene are KGHSH and LQKENI. CDR3 length: 13 amino acids. The CDR3 DNA is TGTGCCAGCTCACCAGGTCAGGGATTTGGCTACACCTTC. It yields the protein CASSPGQGFGYTF.

This chain connects TRBV12-5 to TRBJ1-5; 7 positions agree with TRBD1. With 1 base clipped from V and 0 bases from J, the junction kept 3 bases outside the gene matches. The CDR3 sequence is 16 residues long. Germline CDR1 and CDR2: LGHNT and FRNRAP. CDR3 residues: CASGLGQGNSNQPQHF. CDR3 in DNA: TGTGCTAGTGGTTTGGGACAGGGCAATAGCAATCAGCCCCAGCATTTT.

This clone was detected only once. V and J are TRBV5-1 and TRBJ1-5, with D uncertain. CDR3 length: 14 residues. Germline V gives CDR1 SGHRS, CDR2 YFSETQ. Trimming removed 0 bases from V and 4 bases from J, with 8 bases in between. The CDR3 is CASSLAAGNQPQHF. CDR3 in DNA: TGCGCCAGCAGCTTGGCCGCCGGGAATCAGCCCCAGCATTTT.

The CDR3 sequence is CAWIDHRDRGRTQYF. The CDR3, as DNA: TGTGCCTGGATCGACCACCGGGACCGCGGGCGAACGCAGTATTTT. This chain uses TRBV30 with TRBJ2-3; the D gene could be TRBD1 or TRBD2 (5 bases each). The CDR3 consists of 15 residues. Trimming shortened V by 4 bases and J by 9 bases, and 23 bases separated the two germline ends. The germline V gene has CDR1 GTSNPN and CDR2 SVGIG (reference sequence).

The chain couples TRBV11-3 to TRBJ2-7, with 7 positions matching TRBD2. The CDR3 length is 15 residues. Germline-derived CDR1 and CDR2 are SGHNT and YENEEA. Losses at the gene ends were 1 base for V and 7 bases for J; bases not matched to a gene: 10. CDR3 DNA: TGTGCCAGCAGCTTAGCGGCGGGAGTCAAAGGAGAGCAGTACTTC. Amino acid sequence: CASSLAAGVKGEQYF.

V and J are TRBV5-4 and TRBJ2-7; 13 positions agree with TRBD2. Looked up from germline, CDR1 is SGHNT and CDR2 is YYREEE (reference sequence). Trimming cost V 2 bases and J 3 bases; bases outside gene matches: 2. The CDR3 runs 15 residues. As DNA, the CDR3 is TGTGCCAGCAGCTTCACTAGCGGGAGGGGCTACGAGCAGTACTTC. It translates to CASSFTSGRGYEQYF.

Remarks on this clone: In the same sample, other DNA sequences code for this CDR3. V is TRBV6-5 and J is TRBJ1-4; 8 bases match TRBD1. The germline CDR1 and CDR2 sequences are MNHEY and SVGAGI. J lost 7 bases, V lost 6 bases, and 7 bases had no gene match. The CDR3 spans 14 residues. This CDR3 reads CASSSRGQVEKLFF. In DNA form, the CDR3 reads TGTGCCAGCAGCTCCAGGGGGCAGGTTGAAAAACTGTTTTTT.

The rearrangement joins TRBV25-1 to TRBJ1-3; D not certain. The CDR3 sequence is 13 residues long. Trimming removed 2 bases from V and 0 bases from J, with 2 bases in between. Looked up from germline, CDR1 is MGHDK and CDR2 is SYGVNS. In DNA form, the CDR3 reads TGTGCCAGCAGTGAAAACTCTGGAAACACCATATATTTT. This translates into CASSENSGNTIYF.

This chain links TRBV30 with TRBJ1-3; no reliable D call. This CDR3 comprises 12 residues. V shed 0 bases and J shed 4 bases, with 4 bases lying between them. Germline V gene data show CDR1 as GTSNPN and CDR2 as SVGIG (reference sequence). The CDR3: CAWSVAGNTIYF. CDR3 DNA sequence: TGTGCCTGGAGTGTAGCCGGAAACACCATATATTTT.

V usage is TRBV5-1 and J usage is TRBJ1-1; no definite D call. V was shortened by 0 bases and J by 8 bases, with 2 bases between the two germline ends. The CDR3 is 10 residues long. Germline V lookup: CDR1 SGHRS, CDR2 YFSETQ. CDR3 loop: CASSLAEAFF. CDR3 nucleotide sequence: TGCGCCAGCAGCTTGGCGGAAGCTTTCTTT.

The J gene is TRBJ2-5, the V gene TRBV7-6; D ambiguous. CDR1 is SGHVS and CDR2 is FNYEAQ in the germline V gene. The CDR3 is 15 amino acids. V was pared by 0 bases and J by 2 bases, with 10 bases between. CDR3: CASSLAGLTQETQYF. The DNA of the CDR3 is TGTGCCAGCAGCTTAGCGGGATTAACACAAGAGACCCAGTACTTC.

The rearrangement links TRBV18 to TRBJ2-5; no definite D call. Germline V lookup: CDR1 KGHSH, CDR2 LQKENI. The CDR3 loop spans 14 amino acids. V dropped 2 bases and J dropped 3 bases, with 10 bases sitting between them. The CDR3 protein is CASSPRSLEETQYF. CDR3 in DNA: TGTGCCAGCTCACCAAGGAGCTTAGAAGAGACCCAGTACTTC.

This clone occurred once. This chain joins TRBV28 and TRBJ1-3, with D uncertain. This CDR3 is 15 amino acids long. Germline V gene lookup returns CDR1 MDHEN and CDR2 SYDVKM. The V end was cut by 4 bases, the J end by 0 bases, with 10 bases between. The DNA of the CDR3 is TGTGCCAGCAGTTCCACGGGCCTCTCTGGAAACACCATATATTTT. Amino acid sequence: CASSSTGLSGNTIYF.

The chain carries TRBV19 and TRBJ2-7; D is unclear. In germline, CDR1 is LNHDA, CDR2 SQIVND (reference sequence). Trimming pared 4 bases from V and 9 bases from J, leaving 10 bases between. This CDR3 spans 11 amino acids. The CDR3 sequence is CASSTETTQYF. DNA of the CDR3: TGTGCCAGTAGTACTGAAACGACGCAGTACTTC. The variable domain in full, with the rest retrieved from reference TRBV19 and TRBJ2-7, is DGGITQSPKYLFRKEGQNVTLSCEQNLNHDAMYWYRQDPGQGLRLIYYSQIVNDFQKGDIAEGYSVSREKKESFPLTVTSAQKNPTAFYLCASSTETTQYFGPGTRLTVT.

The chain uses TRBV18 and TRBJ2-5; 8 bases fit TRBD1. Germline V gene sequence: CDR1 KGHSH, CDR2 LQKENI. This CDR3 spans 13 amino acids. J lost 5 bases, V lost 5 bases, and 4 bases had no gene match. The CDR3 reads CASSSRTGETQYF. As DNA, the CDR3 is TGTGCCAGCTCATCCCGGACAGGGGAGACCCAGTACTTC.

The V call is TRBV11-1, the J call TRBJ1-3, with D unclear. Germline V lookup: CDR1 SGHAT, CDR2 FQDESV (reference sequence). V gave up 5 bases and J gave up 2 bases, with 7 bases separating them. The CDR3 runs 13 residues. For the CDR3, the DNA is TGTGCCAGCAGCCTCCAGGCTGGAAACACCATATATTTT. Translating gives CASSLQAGNTIYF.

This clone came up once. The rearrangement links TRBV5-6 to TRBJ1-5, with a weak D call TRBD1 (6 bases). Per germline, CDR1 SGHDT and CDR2 YYEEEE. The V end lost 6 bases, the J end lost 5 bases, and 15 bases lay between the germline ends. CDR3 length: 14 residues. This chain's CDR3 is CASTIGGWDQPQHF. The DNA for the CDR3 is TGTGCCAGCACCATAGGGGGATGGGATCAGCCCCAGCATTTT.

This rearrangement joins TRBV10-3 to TRBJ2-7; the D gene could be TRBD1 or TRBD2 (5 bases each). The V and J ends lost 10 bases and 0 bases respectively, with 28 bases between them. The CDR3 contains 18 residues. CDR1 and CDR2 (germline): ENHRY, SYGVKD. CDR3 loop: CATQNWGVWGLSSYEQYF. CDR3 nucleotides: TGTGCCACCCAGAACTGGGGAGTTTGGGGCTTGAGCTCCTACGAGCAGTACTTC.

The V gene is TRBV19, the J gene TRBJ2-5; weak D call: TRBD2 (6 bases). Germline V gene lookup returns CDR1 LNHDA and CDR2 SQIVND (reference sequence). Deletions cut 5 bases from V and 7 bases from J, with 20 bases between. The CDR3 spans 15 residues. CDR3 protein: CASSPSRTRAGTQYF. The CDR3 DNA reads as TGTGCCAGTAGTCCGTCGAGGACCCGAGCGGGGACCCAGTACTTC.

V is TRBV28 and J is TRBJ1-1, with a possible D match to TRBD1 (5 bases). Trimming removed 10 bases at V and 1 base at J, with 19 bases between. The germline V gene has CDR1 MDHEN and CDR2 SYDVKM. The CDR3 runs to 15 residues. The CDR3 spells CATIHHGGTNTEAFF. The CDR3 DNA sequence: TGTGCCACCATACACCACGGGGGGACGAACACTGAAGCTTTCTTT.

V and J are TRBV28 and TRBJ2-7; D might be TRBD2 (5 bases). CDR1 is MDHEN, CDR2 SYDVKM, per germline. The CDR3 runs 11 residues. The ends were cut back, 4 bases at V and 12 bases at J, with 13 bases in the middle. This chain's CDR3 is CASSSLAESYF. The CDR3 bases are TGTGCCAGCAGTTCCCTAGCCGAGTCGTACTTC.

The J gene is TRBJ1-1, the V gene TRBV5-1, with 7 bases matching TRBD1. CDR3 length: 15 residues. Trimming cost V 3 bases and J 2 bases; bases outside gene matches: 7. Germline-derived CDR1 and CDR2 are SGHRS and YFSETQ. In DNA form, the CDR3 reads TGCGCCAGCAGCTCACGGACAGGACAAAACACTGAAGCTTTCTTT. Its translation is CASSSRTGQNTEAFF.